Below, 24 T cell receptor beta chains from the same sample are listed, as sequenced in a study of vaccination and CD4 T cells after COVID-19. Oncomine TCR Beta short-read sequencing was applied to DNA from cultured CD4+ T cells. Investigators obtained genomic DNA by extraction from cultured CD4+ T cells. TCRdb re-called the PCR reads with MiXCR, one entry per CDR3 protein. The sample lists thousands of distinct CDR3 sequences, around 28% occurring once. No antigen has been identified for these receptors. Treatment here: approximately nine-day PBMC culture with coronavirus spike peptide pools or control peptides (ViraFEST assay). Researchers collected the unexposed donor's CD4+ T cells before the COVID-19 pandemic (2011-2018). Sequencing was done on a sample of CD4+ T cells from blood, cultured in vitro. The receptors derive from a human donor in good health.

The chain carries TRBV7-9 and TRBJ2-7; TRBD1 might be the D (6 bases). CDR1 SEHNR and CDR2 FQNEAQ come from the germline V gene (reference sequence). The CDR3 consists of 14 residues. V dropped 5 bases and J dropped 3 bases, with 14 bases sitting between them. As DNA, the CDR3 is TGTGCCAGCAGCACTCGGACAGTGAGCTACGAGCAGTACTTC. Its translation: CASSTRTVSYEQYF.

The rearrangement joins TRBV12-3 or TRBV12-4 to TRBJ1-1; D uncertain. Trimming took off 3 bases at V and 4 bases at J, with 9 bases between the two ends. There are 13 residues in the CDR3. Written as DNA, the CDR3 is TGTGCCAGCAGTTTTGACCAGATCACTGAAGCTTTCTTT. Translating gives CASSFDQITEAFF.

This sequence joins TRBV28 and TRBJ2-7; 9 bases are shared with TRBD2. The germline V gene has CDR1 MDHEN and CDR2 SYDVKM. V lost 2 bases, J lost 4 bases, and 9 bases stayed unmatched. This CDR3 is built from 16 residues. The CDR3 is CASSLLNLAGNYEQYF. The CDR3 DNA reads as TGTGCCAGCAGTTTACTTAATCTAGCGGGGAATTACGAGCAGTACTTC.

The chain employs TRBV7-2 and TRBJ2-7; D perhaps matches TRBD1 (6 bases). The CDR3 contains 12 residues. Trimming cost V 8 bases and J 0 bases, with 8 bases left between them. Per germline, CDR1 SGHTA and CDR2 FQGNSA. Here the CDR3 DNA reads TGTGCCAGCCGGGACAACTCCTACGAGCAGTACTTC. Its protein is CASRDNSYEQYF.

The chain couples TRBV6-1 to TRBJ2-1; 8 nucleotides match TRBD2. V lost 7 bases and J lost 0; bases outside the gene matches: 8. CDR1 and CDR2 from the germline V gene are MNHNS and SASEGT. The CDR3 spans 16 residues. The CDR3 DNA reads TGTGCCAGCACCGGCTCGGGAGGGCTCTCCTACAATGAGCAGTTCTTC. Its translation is CASTGSGGLSYNEQFF.

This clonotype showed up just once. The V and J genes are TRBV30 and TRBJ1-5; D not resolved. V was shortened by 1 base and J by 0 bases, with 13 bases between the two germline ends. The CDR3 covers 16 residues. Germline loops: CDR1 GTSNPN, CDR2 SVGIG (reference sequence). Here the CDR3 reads CAWSEIPGYSNQPQHF. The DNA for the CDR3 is TGTGCCTGGAGTGAGATTCCTGGCTATAGCAATCAGCCCCAGCATTTT.

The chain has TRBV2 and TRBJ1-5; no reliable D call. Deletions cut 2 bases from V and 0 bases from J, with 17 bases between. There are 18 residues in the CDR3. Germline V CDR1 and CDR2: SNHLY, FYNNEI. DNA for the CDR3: TGTGCCAGCAGTGAACGTCTCGCGGCACTCTATAGCAATCAGCCCCAGCATTTT. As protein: CASSERLAALYSNQPQHF.

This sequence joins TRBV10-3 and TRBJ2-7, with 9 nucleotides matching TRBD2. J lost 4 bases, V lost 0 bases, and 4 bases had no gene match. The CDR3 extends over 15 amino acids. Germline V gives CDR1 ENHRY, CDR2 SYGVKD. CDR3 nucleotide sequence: TGTGCCATCAGTGAGTCGCGGGAGGGACTGTACGAGCAGTACTTC. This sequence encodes CAISESREGLYEQYF.

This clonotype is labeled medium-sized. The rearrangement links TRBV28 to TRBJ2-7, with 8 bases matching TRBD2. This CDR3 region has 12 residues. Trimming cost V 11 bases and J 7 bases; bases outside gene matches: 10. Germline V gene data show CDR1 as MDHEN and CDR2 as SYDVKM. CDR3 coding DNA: TGTGCCGCTTCGGGGGGGCCGGGGGAGCAGTACTTC. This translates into CAASGGPGEQYF.

CDR3 protein: CASRQGVEQYF. The CDR3, as DNA: TGTGCCAGCCGGCAGGGTGTCGAGCAGTACTTC. This sequence joins TRBV6-2 or TRBV6-3 and TRBJ2-7, with D possibly being TRBD1 (5 bases). The germline V and J ends were trimmed by 8 bases and 6 bases, with 11 bases remaining between them. Germline loops: CDR1 MNHEY, CDR2 SVGEGT. This CDR3 is 11 amino acids long.

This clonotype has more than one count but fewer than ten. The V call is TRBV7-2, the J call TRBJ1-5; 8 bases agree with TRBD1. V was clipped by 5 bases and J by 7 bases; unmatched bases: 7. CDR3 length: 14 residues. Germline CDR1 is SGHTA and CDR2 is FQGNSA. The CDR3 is CASSAQTGVQPQHF. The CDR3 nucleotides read TGTGCCAGCAGCGCTCAGACAGGGGTGCAGCCCCAGCATTTT.

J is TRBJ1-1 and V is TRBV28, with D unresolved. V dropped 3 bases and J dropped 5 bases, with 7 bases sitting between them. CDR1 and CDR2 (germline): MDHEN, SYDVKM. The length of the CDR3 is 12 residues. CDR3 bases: TGTGCCAGCAGTTTCGGGGTAACTGAAGCTTTCTTT. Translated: CASSFGVTEAFF.

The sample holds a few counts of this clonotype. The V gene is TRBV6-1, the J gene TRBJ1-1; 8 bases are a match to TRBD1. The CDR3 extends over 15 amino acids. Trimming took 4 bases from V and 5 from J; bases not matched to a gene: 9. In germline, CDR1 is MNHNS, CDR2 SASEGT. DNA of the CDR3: TGTGCCAGCAGTGCTCGACAGGGGATATGGACTGAAGCTTTCTTT. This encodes CASSARQGIWTEAFF.

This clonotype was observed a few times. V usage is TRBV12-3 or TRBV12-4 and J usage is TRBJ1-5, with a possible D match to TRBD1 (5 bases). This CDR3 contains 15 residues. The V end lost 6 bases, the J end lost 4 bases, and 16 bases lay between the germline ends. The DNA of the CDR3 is TGTGCCAGCAGCCTGGCTCCAGGGATAAATCAGCCCCAGCATTTT. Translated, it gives CASSLAPGINQPQHF.

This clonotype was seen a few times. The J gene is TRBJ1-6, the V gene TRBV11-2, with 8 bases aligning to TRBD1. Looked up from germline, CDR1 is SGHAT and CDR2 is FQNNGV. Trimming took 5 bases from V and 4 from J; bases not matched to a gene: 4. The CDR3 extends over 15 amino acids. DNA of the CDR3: TGTGCCAGCAGCGGGGACAGGACGTATAATTCACCCCTCCACTTT. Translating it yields CASSGDRTYNSPLHF.

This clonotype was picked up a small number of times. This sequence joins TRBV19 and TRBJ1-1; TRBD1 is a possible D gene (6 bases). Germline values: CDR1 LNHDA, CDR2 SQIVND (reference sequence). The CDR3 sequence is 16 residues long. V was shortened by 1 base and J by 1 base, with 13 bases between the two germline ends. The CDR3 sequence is CASSIAWGHTNTEAFF. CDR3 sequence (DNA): TGTGCCAGTAGTATAGCCTGGGGACACACGAACACTGAAGCTTTCTTT.

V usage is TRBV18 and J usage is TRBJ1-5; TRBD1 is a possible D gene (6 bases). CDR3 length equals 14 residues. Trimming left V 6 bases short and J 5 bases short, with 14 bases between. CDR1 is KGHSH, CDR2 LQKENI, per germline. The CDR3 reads CASSYAGDDQPQHF. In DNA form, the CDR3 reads TGTGCCAGCTCGTATGCAGGGGACGATCAGCCCCAGCATTTT.

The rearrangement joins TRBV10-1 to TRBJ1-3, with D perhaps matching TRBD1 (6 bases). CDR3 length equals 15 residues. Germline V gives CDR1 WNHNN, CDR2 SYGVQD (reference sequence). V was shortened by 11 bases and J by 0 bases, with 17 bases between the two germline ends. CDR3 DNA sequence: TGCGCCCTGGAAAGGAGGGGGTCCTCTGGAAACACCATATATTTT. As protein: CALERRGSSGNTIYF.

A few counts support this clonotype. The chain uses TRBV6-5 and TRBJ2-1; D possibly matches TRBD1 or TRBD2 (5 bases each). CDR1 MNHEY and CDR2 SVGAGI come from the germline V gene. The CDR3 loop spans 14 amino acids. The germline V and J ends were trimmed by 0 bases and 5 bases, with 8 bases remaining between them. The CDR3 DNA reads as TGTGCCAGCAGTTACTCCCCGGGGCACAATGAGCAGTTCTTC. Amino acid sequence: CASSYSPGHNEQFF.

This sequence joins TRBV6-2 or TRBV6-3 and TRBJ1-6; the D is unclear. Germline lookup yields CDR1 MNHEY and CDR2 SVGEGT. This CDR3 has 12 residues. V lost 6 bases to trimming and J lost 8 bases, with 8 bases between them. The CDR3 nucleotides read TGTGCCAGCAGATCAGTAGATTCACCCCTCCACTTT. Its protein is CASRSVDSPLHF.

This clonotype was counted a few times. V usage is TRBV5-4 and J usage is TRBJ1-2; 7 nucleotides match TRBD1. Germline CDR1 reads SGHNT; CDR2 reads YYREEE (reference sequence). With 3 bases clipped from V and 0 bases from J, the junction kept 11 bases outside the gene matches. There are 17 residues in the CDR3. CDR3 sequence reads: CASSSDWTGKTNYGYTF. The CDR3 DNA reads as TGTGCCAGCAGCTCGGATTGGACAGGAAAAACTAACTATGGCTACACCTTC.

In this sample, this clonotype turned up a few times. The CDR3 nucleotides are TGTGCCAGCAGCTTGACCTCCTACGAGCAGTACTTC. This encodes CASSLTSYEQYF. The gene calls are TRBV7-9 and TRBJ2-7; no clear D. The CDR3 loop spans 12 amino acids. V gave up 3 bases and J gave up 0 bases, with 3 bases separating them. CDR1 SEHNR and CDR2 FQNEAQ come from the germline V gene (reference sequence).

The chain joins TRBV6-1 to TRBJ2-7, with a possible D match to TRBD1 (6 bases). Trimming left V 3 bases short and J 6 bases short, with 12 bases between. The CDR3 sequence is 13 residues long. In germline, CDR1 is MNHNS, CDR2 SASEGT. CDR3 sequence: CASSEGRGGEQYF. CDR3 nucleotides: TGTGCCAGCAGTGAGGGTAGAGGGGGCGAGCAGTACTTC.

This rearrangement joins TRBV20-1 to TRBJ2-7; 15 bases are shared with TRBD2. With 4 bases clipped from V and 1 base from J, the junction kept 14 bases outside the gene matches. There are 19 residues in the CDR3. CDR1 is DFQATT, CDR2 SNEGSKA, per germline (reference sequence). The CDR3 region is CSATRTSGRGGAGSYEQYF. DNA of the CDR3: TGCAGTGCTACCCGGACTAGCGGGAGGGGGGGGGCTGGGTCCTACGAGCAGTACTTC.